The TCR beta chain under discussion was sequenced for a study of CD8+ T cells in alopecia areata. General study points: Expanded CD8+ clones among the top 100, as well as scalp clonality, were significantly decreased by tofacitinib. Amid tofacitinib therapy, many expanded lesional clones stayed present in scalp and blood.

Germline CDR1 SEHNR, CDR2 FQNEAQ (reference sequence). The V gene end was trimmed by 5 bases and the J gene end by 0 bases; junction bases not matched to a gene: 7. The CDR3 consists of 16 residues. Extraction and reverse transcription of RNA yielded cDNA as the sequencing template. This table comes from immunoSEQ multiplex PCR, and its TCRdb copy is limited to in-frame clones, with some not included. This sample carries about 180,000 clones, about half of them seen once, and the ten largest clones take around 10%. Treatment reported: oral pan-JAK inhibitor, 5-10 mg twice daily. The investigators collected lesional scalp punch biopsies and peripheral blood from alopecia areata patients. The sample holds a few counts of this clone. Its specificity is unknown.

The sequence was obtained from a human donor with alopecia areata. The sample consisted of CD8+ T cells sorted from blood, taken around week 54, from a patient treated with tofacitinib. The chain carries TRBV7-9 and TRBJ1-2; 9 positions match TRBD1. CDR3 protein: CASSQGQGLANYGYTF. CDR3 DNA sequence: TGTGCCAGCAGCCAGGGACAGGGCTTAGCTAACTATGGCTACACCTTC.